This record covers a single T cell receptor beta chain. Its antigen is not identified. The data are from a study of T cell repertoires in cytomegalovirus infection. Study summary: Matching HLA type and CMV infection were both indicated by public TCR beta signatures.

TCRdb re-called the reads through MiXCR, storing one row per CDR3 protein. The table shows approximately 600,000 distinct CDR3 sequences, with approximately 40% occurring only once. Broader study findings: CMV-specific TCR beta clonotypes restricted by HLA-C were the ones dominating the ex vivo response.

Material: cultured PBMCs, obtained from culture after CMV antigen stimulation. This receptor was obtained from a human donor in good health (CMV status not recorded). Some clones in this sample may be carry-over from other donors' samples.

The CDR3 bases are TGTGCCAGCAGCCGCCGGGACAGGGGGAGTCCAGAACCTGAAGCTTTCTTT. This codes for CASSRRDRGSPEPEAFF. The chain couples TRBV6-5 to TRBJ1-1; 11 bases fit TRBD1. The CDR3 has 17 residues. After removal of 6 bases from V and 6 bases from J, the junction contained 15 bases not matched to a gene. Germline lookup yields CDR1 MNHEY and CDR2 SVGAGI.